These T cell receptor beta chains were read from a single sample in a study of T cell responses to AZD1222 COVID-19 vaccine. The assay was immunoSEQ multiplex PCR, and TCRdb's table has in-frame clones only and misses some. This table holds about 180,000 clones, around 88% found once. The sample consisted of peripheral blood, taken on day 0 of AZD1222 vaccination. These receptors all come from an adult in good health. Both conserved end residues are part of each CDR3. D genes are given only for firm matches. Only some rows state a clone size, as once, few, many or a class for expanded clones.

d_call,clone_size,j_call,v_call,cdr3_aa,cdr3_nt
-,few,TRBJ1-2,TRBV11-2,CASSPSSGVAGYTF,TGTGCCAGCAGCCCCTCCTCGGGAGTCGCTGGCTACACCTTC
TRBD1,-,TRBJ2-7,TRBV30,CAWGQGREQYF,TGTGCCTGGGGACAGGGGAGGGAGCAGTACTTC
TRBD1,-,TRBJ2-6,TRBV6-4,CASGTGSFSGANVLTF,TGTGCCAGCGGGACAGGGAGCTTCTCTGGGGCCAACGTCCTGACTTTC
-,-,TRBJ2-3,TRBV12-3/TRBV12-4,CASSQDADTQYF,TGTGCCAGCAGCCAGGATGCAGATACGCAGTATTTT
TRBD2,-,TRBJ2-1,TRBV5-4,CASSLVVAGVYNEQFF,TGTGCCAGCAGCTTGGTTGTAGCGGGGGTTTACAATGAGCAGTTCTTC
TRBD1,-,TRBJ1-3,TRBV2,CASRGRTGPRPGNTIYF,TGTGCCAGCCGGGGGAGGACAGGGCCAAGACCTGGAAACACCATATATTTT
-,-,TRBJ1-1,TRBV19,CASLINTEAFF,TGTGCCAGCCTCATTAACACTGAAGCTTTCTTT
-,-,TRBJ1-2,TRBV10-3,CAISESEVDYGYTF,TGTGCCATCAGTGAGTCGGAGGTGGACTATGGCTACACCTTC
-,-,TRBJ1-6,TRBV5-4,CASRKSSYNSPLHF,TGTGCCAGCAGAAAGAGCTCCTATAATTCACCCCTCCACTTT
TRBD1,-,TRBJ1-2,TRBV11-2,CASSEGQYYGYTF,TGTGCCAGCAGCGAGGGACAGTACTATGGCTACACCTTC
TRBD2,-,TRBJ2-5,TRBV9,CASSPIGTSGGTQYF,TGTGCCAGCAGCCCAATTGGGACTAGCGGAGGGACCCAGTACTTC
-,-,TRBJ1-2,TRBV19,CASSMVGVRYGYTF,TGTGCCAGTAGTATGGTGGGGGTTCGCTATGGCTACACCTTC
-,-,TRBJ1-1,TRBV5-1,CASSLGGSGGTEAFF,TGCGCCAGCAGCTTAGGCGGCAGTGGCGGCACTGAAGCTTTCTTT
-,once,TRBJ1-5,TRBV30,CAWRQGDYSNQPQHF,TGTGCCTGGAGGCAAGGGGACTATAGCAATCAGCCCCAGCATTTT
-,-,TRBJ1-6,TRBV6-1,CASSEQGKGSPLHF,TGTGCCAGCAGTGAACAGGGGAAGGGGTCACCCCTCCACTTT
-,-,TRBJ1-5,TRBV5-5,CASSTPGDRPNQPQHF,TGTGCCAGCAGCACACCTGGCGACAGACCCAATCAGCCCCAGCATTTT
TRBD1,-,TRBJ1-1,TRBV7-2,CASSPGTENTEAFF,TGTGCCAGCAGCCCCGGGACAGAGAACACTGAAGCTTTCTTT
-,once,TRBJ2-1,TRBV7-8,CASSLQGPYGDEQFF,TGTGCCAGCAGCTTACAGGGACCGTACGGCGATGAGCAGTTCTTC
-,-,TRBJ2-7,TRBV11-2,CASSSHYEQYF,TGTGCCAGCAGCTCCCACTACGAGCAGTACTTC
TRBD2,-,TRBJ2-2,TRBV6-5,CASRNSGGAAGELFF,TGTGCCAGCAGAAATAGCGGGGGGGCCGCCGGGGAGCTGTTTTTT
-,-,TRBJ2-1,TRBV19,CASSGGGRSSYNEQFF,TGTGCCAGCTCAGGTGGGGGGCGAAGCTCCTACAATGAGCAGTTCTTC
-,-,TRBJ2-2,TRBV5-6,CASSSTARNTGELFF,TGTGCCAGCAGCTCGACAGCCCGGAACACCGGGGAGCTGTTTTTT